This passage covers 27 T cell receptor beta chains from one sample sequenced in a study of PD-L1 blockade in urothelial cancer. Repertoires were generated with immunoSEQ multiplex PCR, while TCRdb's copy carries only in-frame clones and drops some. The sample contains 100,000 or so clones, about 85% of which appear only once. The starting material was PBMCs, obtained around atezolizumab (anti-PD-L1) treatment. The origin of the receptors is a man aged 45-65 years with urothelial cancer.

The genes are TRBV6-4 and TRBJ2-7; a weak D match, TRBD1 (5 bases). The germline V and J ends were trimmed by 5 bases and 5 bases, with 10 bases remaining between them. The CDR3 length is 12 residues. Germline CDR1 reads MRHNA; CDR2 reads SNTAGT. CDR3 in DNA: TGTGCCAGCAGTAGGGGTACCCACGAGCAGTACTTC. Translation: CASSRGTHEQYF.

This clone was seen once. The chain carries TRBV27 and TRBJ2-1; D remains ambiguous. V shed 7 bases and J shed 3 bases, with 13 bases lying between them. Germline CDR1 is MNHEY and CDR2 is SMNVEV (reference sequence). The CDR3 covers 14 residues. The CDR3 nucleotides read TGTGCCAGCAACCCACGGGTGGGCTACAATGAGCAGTTCTTC. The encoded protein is CASNPRVGYNEQFF.

Here the CDR3 DNA reads TGTGCCAGCTCACCAAGGACAGGGATTAACACCGGGGAGCTGTTTTTT. The encoded protein is CASSPRTGINTGELFF. The genes are TRBV18 and TRBJ2-2, with 8 positions matching TRBD1. Trimming at V came to 2 bases and at J to 2 bases, leaving 4 bases not matched to a gene. This CDR3 has 16 residues. Germline CDR1 reads KGHSH; CDR2 reads LQKENI.

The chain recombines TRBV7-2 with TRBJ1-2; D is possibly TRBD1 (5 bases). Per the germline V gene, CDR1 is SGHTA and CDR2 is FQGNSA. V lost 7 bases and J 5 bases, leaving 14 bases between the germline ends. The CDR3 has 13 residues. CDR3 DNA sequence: TGTGCCAGCATGGGGCAGGGTACATATGGCTACACCTTC. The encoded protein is CASMGQGTYGYTF.

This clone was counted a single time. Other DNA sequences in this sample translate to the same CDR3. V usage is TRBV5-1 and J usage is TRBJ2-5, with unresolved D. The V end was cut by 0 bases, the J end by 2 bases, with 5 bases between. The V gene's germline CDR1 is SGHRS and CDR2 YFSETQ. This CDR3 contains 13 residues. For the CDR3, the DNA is TGCGCCAGCAGCTTGGGAGGACAAGAGACCCAGTACTTC. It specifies CASSLGGQETQYF. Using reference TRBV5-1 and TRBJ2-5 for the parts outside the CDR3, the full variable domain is KAGVTQTPRYLIKTRGQQVTLSCSPISGHRSVSWYQQTPGQGLQFLFEYFSETQRNKGNFPGRFSGRQFSNSRSEMNVSTLELGDSALYLCASSLGGQETQYFGPGTRLLVL.

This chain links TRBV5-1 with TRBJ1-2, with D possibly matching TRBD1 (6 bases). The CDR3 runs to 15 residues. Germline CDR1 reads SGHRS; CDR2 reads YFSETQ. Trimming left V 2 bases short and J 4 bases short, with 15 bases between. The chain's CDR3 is CASSFGAGGAYGYTF. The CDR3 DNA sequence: TGCGCCAGCAGCTTCGGGGCGGGGGGGGCCTATGGCTACACCTTC.

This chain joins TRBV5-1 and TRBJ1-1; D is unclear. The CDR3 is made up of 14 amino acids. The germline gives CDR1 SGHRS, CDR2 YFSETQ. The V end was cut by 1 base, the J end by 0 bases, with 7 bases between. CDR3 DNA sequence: TGCGCCAGCAGCTTGAACACCATGAACACTGAAGCTTTCTTT. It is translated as CASSLNTMNTEAFF.

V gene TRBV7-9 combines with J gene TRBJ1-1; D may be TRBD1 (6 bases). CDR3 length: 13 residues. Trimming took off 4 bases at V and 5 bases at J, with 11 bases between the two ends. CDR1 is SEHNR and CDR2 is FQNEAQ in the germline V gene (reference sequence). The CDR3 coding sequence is TGTGCCAGCAGCTCCAGGGGTGGGACTGAAGCTTTCTTT. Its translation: CASSSRGGTEAFF.

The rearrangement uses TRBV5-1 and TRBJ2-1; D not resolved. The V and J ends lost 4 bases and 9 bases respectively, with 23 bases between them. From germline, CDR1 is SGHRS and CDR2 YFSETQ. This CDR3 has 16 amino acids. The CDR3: CASSLTAARVAIEQFF. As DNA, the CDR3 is TGCGCCAGCAGCCTTACCGCGGCCCGCGTAGCCATTGAGCAGTTCTTC.

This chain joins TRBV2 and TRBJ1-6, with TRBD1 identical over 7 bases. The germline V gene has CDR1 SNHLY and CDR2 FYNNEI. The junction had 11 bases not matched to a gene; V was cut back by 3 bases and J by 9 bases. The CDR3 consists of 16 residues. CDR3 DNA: TGTGCCAGCAGTGAGTGGGGTAGGGCAGGGGGTTCACCCCTCCACTTT. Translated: CASSEWGRAGGSPLHF.

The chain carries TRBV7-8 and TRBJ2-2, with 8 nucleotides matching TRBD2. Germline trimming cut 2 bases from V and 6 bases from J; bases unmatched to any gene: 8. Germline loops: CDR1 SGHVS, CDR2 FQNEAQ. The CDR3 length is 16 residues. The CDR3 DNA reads TGTGCCAGCAGCTTATCGGGAGGGCCTTTATCCGGGGAGCTGTTTTTT. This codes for CASSLSGGPLSGELFF. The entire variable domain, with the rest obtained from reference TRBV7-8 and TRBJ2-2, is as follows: GAGVSQSPRYKVAKRGQDVALRCDPISGHVSLFWYQQALGQGPEFLTYFQNEAQLDKSGLPSDRFFAERPEGSVSTLKIQRTQQEDSAVYLCASSLSGGPLSGELFFGEGSRLTVL.

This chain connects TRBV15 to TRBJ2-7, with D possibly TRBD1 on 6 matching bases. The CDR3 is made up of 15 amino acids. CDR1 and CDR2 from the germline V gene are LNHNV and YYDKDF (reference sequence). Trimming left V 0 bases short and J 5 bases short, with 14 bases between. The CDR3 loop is CATSRERGRGNEQYF. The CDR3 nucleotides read TGTGCCACCAGCAGAGAGAGGGGCAGGGGTAACGAGCAGTACTTC.

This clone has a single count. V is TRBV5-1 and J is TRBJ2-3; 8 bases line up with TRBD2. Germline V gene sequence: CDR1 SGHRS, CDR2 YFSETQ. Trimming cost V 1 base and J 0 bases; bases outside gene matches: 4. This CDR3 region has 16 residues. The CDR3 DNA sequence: TGCGCCAGCAGCTTGCCCAGCGGGGGTAGCACAGATACGCAGTATTTT. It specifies CASSLPSGGSTDTQYF.

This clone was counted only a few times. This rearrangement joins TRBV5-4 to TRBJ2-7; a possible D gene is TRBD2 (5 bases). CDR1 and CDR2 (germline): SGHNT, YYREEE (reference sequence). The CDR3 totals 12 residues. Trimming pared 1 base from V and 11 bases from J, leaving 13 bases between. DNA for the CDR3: TGTGCCAGCAGCTTGCCAGAGCGGAGGAAGTACTTC. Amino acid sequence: CASSLPERRKYF.

In DNA, the CDR3 is TGTGCCAGCAGTTTATCAGGGGGCCCAGCGCCCCAGCATTTT. Translating it yields CASSLSGGPAPQHF. The chain combines TRBV27 with TRBJ1-5; 7 bases are shared with TRBD1. The CDR3 is 14 amino acids. The V and J ends lost 0 bases and 9 bases, in that order; junction bases with no gene match: 5. Looked up from germline, CDR1 is MNHEY and CDR2 is SMNVEV (reference sequence).

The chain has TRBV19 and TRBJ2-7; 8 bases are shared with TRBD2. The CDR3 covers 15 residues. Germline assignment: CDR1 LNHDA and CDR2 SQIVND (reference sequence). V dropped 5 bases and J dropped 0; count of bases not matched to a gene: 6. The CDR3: CASSVTSGTSYEQYF. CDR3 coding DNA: TGTGCCAGTAGTGTTACTAGCGGTACCTCCTACGAGCAGTACTTC.

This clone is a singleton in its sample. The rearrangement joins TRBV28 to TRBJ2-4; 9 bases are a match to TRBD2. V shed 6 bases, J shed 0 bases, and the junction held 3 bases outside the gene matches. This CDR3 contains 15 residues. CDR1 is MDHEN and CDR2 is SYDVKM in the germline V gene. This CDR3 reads CASRSGRKAKNIQYF. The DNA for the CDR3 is TGTGCCAGCAGGAGCGGGAGGAAAGCCAAAAACATTCAGTACTTC.

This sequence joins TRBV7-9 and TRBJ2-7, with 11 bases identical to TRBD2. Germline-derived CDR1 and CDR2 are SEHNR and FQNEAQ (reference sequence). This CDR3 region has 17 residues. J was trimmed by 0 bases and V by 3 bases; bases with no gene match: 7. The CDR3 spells CASSLRLAGPSSYEQYF. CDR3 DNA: TGTGCCAGCAGCTTGAGACTAGCGGGACCAAGCTCCTACGAGCAGTACTTC.

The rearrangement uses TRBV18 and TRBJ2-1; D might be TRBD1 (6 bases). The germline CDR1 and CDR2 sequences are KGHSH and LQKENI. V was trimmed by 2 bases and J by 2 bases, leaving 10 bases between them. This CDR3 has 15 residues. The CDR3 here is CASSPKQGPYNEQFF. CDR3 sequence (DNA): TGTGCCAGCTCACCAAAGCAGGGGCCCTACAATGAGCAGTTCTTC.

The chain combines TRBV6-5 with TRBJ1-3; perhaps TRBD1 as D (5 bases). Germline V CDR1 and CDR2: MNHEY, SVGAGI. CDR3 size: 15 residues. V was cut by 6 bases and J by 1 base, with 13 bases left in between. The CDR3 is CASRTRQNSGNTIYF. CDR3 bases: TGTGCCAGCAGAACCCGACAGAATTCTGGAAACACCATATATTTT.

The CDR3 region has the DNA TGTGCCAGCAGCGAAATAGGGGCTTCCTACAATGAGCAGTTCTTC. Protein: CASSEIGASYNEQFF. The genes are TRBV6-4 and TRBJ2-1; D is perhaps TRBD1 (5 bases). Trimming took off 6 bases at V and 1 base at J, with 13 bases between the two ends. CDR1 and CDR2 (germline): MRHNA, SNTAGT. This CDR3 is 15 amino acids long.

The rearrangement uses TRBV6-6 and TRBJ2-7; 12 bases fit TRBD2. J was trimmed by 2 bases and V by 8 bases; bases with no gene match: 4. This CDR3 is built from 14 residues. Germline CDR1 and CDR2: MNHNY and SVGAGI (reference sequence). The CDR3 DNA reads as TGTGCCAGCCGACTAGCGGGAGAAGCCTACGAGCAGTACTTC. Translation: CASRLAGEAYEQYF.

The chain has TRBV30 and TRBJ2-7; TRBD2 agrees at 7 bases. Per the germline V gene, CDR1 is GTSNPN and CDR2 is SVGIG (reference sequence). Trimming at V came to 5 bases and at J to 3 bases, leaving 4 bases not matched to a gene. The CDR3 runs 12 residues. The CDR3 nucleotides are TGTGCCTGGCGGGGAGGGGTCTACGAGCAGTACTTC. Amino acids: CAWRGGVYEQYF.

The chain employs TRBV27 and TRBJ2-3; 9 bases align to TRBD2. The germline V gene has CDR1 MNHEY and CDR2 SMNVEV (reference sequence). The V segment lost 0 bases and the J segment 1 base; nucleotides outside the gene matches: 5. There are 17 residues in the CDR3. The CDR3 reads CASSLSGLALGTDTQYF. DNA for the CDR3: TGTGCCAGCAGTTTATCGGGACTAGCCCTTGGCACAGATACGCAGTATTTT.

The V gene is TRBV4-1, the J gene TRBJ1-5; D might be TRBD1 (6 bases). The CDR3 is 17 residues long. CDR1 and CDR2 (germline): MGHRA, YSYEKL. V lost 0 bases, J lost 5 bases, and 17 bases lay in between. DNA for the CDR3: TGCGCCAGCAGCCAAGATTCAGGGGCCCCGACAGATCAGCCCCAGCATTTT. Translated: CASSQDSGAPTDQPQHF.

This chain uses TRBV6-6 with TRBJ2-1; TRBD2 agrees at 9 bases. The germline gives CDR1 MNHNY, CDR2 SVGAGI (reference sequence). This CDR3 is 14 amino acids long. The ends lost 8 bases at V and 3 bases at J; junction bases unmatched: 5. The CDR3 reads CASAGGDHYNEQFF. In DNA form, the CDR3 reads TGTGCCAGCGCGGGGGGGGACCACTACAATGAGCAGTTCTTC.

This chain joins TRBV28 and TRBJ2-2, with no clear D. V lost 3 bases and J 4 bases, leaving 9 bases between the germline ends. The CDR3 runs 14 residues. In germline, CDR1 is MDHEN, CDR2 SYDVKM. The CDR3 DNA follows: TGTGCCAGCAGTTTTCTGACTTCCACCGGGGAGCTGTTTTTT. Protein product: CASSFLTSTGELFF.